This T cell receptor (beta chain) emerged from a study of vaccination and CD4 T cells after COVID-19. Once obtained from cultured CD4+ T cells, the DNA was sequenced using the Oncomine TCR Beta short-read assay. MiXCR was run by TCRdb on the PCR reads, yielding one entry per CDR3 protein. Seen here are roughly 18,000 distinct CDR3 sequences, more than 45% observed once, and the top ten hold less than 20%. Time point denoted: late sampling 161 to 241 days after vaccination in three convalescent patients. The treatment denotes: roughly 11-day PBMC culture with coronavirus spike peptide pools or control peptides (ViraFEST assay). The ViraFEST method relied on peptide pools to expand antigen-specific T cells, followed by TCR sequencing. Comment on this clonotype: Its specificity is not known.

Notes on the study in general: In convalescent patients, 304 of 307 vaccine-specific clones were spike mono-reactive.

CDR1 is DFQATT, CDR2 SNEGSKA, per germline (reference sequence). With V trimmed by 3 bases and J by 2 bases, 9 bases remained unmatched. The CDR3 totals 16 residues. The chain employs TRBV20-1 and TRBJ2-5, with 10 bases lining up with TRBD2. The sequence was obtained from a human donor who had recovered from COVID-19. The sequencing used CD4+ T cells from blood, cultured in vitro, collected about 7 months after SARS-CoV-2 vaccination. The DNA for the CDR3 is TGCAGTGCTAGTCCTAGCGGGAGATCACATCAAGAGACCCAGTACTTC. It encodes CSASPSGRSHQETQYF.